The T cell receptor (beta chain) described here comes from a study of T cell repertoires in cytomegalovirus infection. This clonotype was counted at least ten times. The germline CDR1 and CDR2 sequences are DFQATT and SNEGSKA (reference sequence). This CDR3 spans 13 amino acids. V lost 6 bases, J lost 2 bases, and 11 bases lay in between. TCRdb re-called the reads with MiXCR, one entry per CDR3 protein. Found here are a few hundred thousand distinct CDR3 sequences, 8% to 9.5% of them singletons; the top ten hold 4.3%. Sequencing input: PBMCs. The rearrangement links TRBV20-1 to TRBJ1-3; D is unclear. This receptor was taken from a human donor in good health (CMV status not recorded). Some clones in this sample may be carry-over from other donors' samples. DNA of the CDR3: TGCAGTGCACGCCGGACTGCTGGAAACACCATATATTTT. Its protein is CSARRTAGNTIYF.